The subject of this entry is one T cell receptor beta chain. The record originates from a study of cytomegalovirus exposure and HLA in healthy donors. CDR1 and CDR2 (germline): GTSNPN, SVGIG (reference sequence). This CDR3 spans 15 amino acids. The V end lost 2 bases, the J end lost 0 bases, and 11 bases lay between the germline ends. This PCR relied on a set of 60 Vbeta primers and 13 Jbeta primers. Clones were sequenced by immunoSEQ multiplex PCR, and TCRdb holds only the in-frame ones, with some missing. Of about 160,000 clones in the sample, 82% are singletons; the top ten hold over 1.2%. This sequence originates from a girl under 18 in good health and CMV-seropositive. This chain joins TRBV30 and TRBJ1-5; D is unclear. Sequencing input: PBMCs. CDR3 in DNA: TGTGCCTGGAGTACCGGGGTAGATAGCAATCAGCCCCAGCATTTT. Protein product: CAWSTGVDSNQPQHF.